These T cell receptor beta chains were read from a single sample in a study of blood T cell repertoires in COVID-19. Data came from immunoSEQ multiplex PCR; TCRdb stores just in-frame clones and leaves some out. This table holds 250,000 or so clones, around 87% found once. Sequenced input: peripheral blood. Receptors were obtained from a woman in her forties who had recovered from COVID-19. The CDR3 runs from the conserved cysteine through the conserved F or W. D genes are given only for firm matches. Not all rows give a size; the values are once, few, many and, for expanded clones, a class.

. | TRBD2 | TRBJ2-5 | TRBV7-2 | CASSRTSGGKTQYF | TGTGCCAGCAGCCGGACTAGCGGGGGGAAGACCCAGTACTTC
. | . | TRBJ1-1 | TRBV15 | CATSRASEAFF | TGTGCCACCAGCAGAGCGAGCGAAGCTTTCTTT
. | . | TRBJ2-1 | TRBV9 | CASSAGGWDGEQFF | TGTGCCAGCAGCGCCGGGGGTTGGGATGGTGAGCAGTTCTTC
. | . | TRBJ1-1 | TRBV14 | CASKNFLNTEAFF | TGTGCCAGTAAAAATTTTTTGAACACTGAAGCTTTCTTT
. | TRBD2 | TRBJ2-1 | TRBV7-2 | CASSPRSGGSNEQFF | TGTGCCAGCAGCCCCAGGAGCGGGGGGTCCAATGAGCAGTTCTTC
. | . | TRBJ2-2 | TRBV6-6 | CASSYSGLPTGELFF | TGTGCCAGCAGTTACTCGGGACTTCCCACCGGGGAGCTGTTTTTT
. | . | TRBJ2-7 | TRBV19 | CASGLGWNEQYF | TGTGCCAGTGGTCTCGGGTGGAACGAGCAGTACTTC
. | . | TRBJ1-4 | TRBV5-8 | CASSYGRLNEKLFF | TGTGCCAGCAGCTACGGGAGGTTGAATGAAAAACTGTTTTTT
. | TRBD2 | TRBJ2-1 | TRBV19 | CASSPGGGAYNEQFF | TGTGCCAGTTCCCCGGGGGGGGGTGCCTACAATGAGCAGTTCTTC
. | . | TRBJ2-5 | TRBV18 | CASSPSARQETQYF | TGTGCCAGCTCACCATCGGCTAGACAAGAGACCCAGTACTTC
. | . | TRBJ2-7 | TRBV5-1 | CASSSQGPPYEQYF | TGCGCCAGCAGCTCCCAGGGGCCGCCCTACGAGCAGTACTTC
. | . | TRBJ2-7 | TRBV6-5 | CAATGHSYEQYF | TGTGCCGCTACGGGACATTCCTACGAGCAGTACTTC
few | TRBD1 | TRBJ1-5 | TRBV5-1 | CASSLGTGVGQPQHF | TGCGCCAGCAGCTTGGGAACAGGGGTGGGGCAGCCCCAGCATTTT
. | . | TRBJ1-1 | TRBV7-9 | CASSLAQGTTEAFF | TGTGCCAGCAGCTTAGCGCAGGGAACAACTGAAGCTTTCTTT
. | TRBD1 | TRBJ2-3 | TRBV19 | CASSRQGAPTDTQYF | TGTGCCAGTAGTAGACAGGGGGCTCCCACAGATACGCAGTATTTT
. | . | TRBJ1-2 | TRBV6-6 | CASSSTAAGYTF | TGTGCCAGCAGTTCCACCGCGGCGGGCTACACCTTC
. | TRBD1 | TRBJ1-2 | TRBV6-5 | CASSPQGAVGYTF | TGTGCCAGCAGTCCACAGGGGGCGGTTGGCTACACCTTC
. | TRBD1 | TRBJ1-6 | TRBV7-9 | CASSQGQLNSPLHF | TGTGCCAGCAGCCAGGGACAGCTTAATTCACCCCTCCACTTT
. | TRBD1 | TRBJ2-1 | TRBV9 | CASSANRGNEQFF | TGTGCCAGCAGCGCAAACAGGGGGAATGAGCAGTTCTTC
. | . | TRBJ1-5 | TRBV11-2 | CASSSSVSNQPQHF | TGTGCCAGCAGCTCTTCAGTTAGCAATCAGCCCCAGCATTTT
. | . | TRBJ2-7 | TRBV11-3 | CASSNGYEQYF | TGTGCCAGCTCAAACGGCTACGAGCAGTACTTC
. | TRBD1 | TRBJ1-2 | TRBV6-2/TRBV6-3 | CASSTRDRVTANYGYTF | TGTGCCAGCAGTACTCGGGACAGGGTGACCGCTAACTATGGCTACACCTTC
. | . | TRBJ1-6 | TRBV30 | CAWNRAGPLHF | TGTGCCTGGAACCGAGCAGGACCCCTCCACTTT
once | TRBD2 | TRBJ2-1 | TRBV19 | CASSATSSGGTYNEQFF | TGTGCCAGTAGTGCCACTTCTAGCGGGGGTACTTACAATGAGCAGTTCTTC
. | . | TRBJ1-1 | TRBV6-5 | CASSYSAGFYTEAFF | TGTGCCAGCAGTTACTCGGCGGGTTTTTACACTGAAGCTTTCTTT
. | . | TRBJ1-4 | TRBV7-9 | CASSRGAGNEKLFF | TGTGCCAGCAGTCGAGGGGCGGGAAATGAAAAACTGTTTTTT
. | . | TRBJ1-6 | TRBV10-2 | CASGRDVSPLHF | TGCGCCAGCGGGCGGGACGTTTCACCCCTCCACTTT
. | TRBD2 | TRBJ2-2 | TRBV10-2 | CASSESSGGLFNTGELFF | TGCGCCAGCAGTGAGTCTAGCGGGGGCCTCTTCAATACCGGGGAGCTGTTTTTT
few | TRBD1 | TRBJ1-4 | TRBV6-6 | CASSRTGAEKLFF | TGTGCCAGCAGTCGGACAGGGGCTGAAAAACTGTTTTTT
. | . | TRBJ1-1 | TRBV7-2 | CASSWRGNTEAFF | TGTGCCAGCAGCTGGAGGGGGAACACTGAAGCTTTCTTT
. | . | TRBJ1-2 | TRBV7-6 | CASSSPVEGYLQGYTF | TGTGCCAGCAGCTCGCCCGTGGAGGGGTATCTTCAAGGCTACACCTTC
. | TRBD1 | TRBJ1-2 | TRBV5-1 | CASSLGDSINYGYTF | TGCGCCAGCAGCTTGGGGGACAGCATTAACTATGGCTACACCTTC
. | TRBD1 | TRBJ1-4 | TRBV4-3 | CASSPLGQGVGKLFF | TGCGCCAGCAGCCCCTTGGGACAGGGGGTCGGAAAACTGTTTTTT
. | TRBD1 | TRBJ1-4 | TRBV9 | CASSLGTATNEKLFF | TGTGCCAGCAGCCTCGGGACAGCAACTAATGAAAAACTGTTTTTT
. | . | TRBJ2-1 | TRBV7-3 | CASRKGASAYNEQFF | TGTGCCAGCAGGAAGGGAGCCAGCGCCTACAATGAGCAGTTCTTC
. | TRBD2 | TRBJ2-5 | TRBV7-2 | CASRGGTPRLIHQETQYF | TGTGCCAGCAGGGGGGGGACTCCCCGGCTGATTCACCAAGAGACCCAGTACTTC
. | TRBD1 | TRBJ2-3 | TRBV12-5 | CASGPGTGNRDTQYF | TGTGCTAGTGGGCCTGGGACAGGGAATAGGGATACGCAGTATTTT
. | . | TRBJ2-1 | TRBV6-5 | CASSYSRGWVHEQFF | TGTGCCAGCAGTTACTCGCGGGGTTGGGTCCATGAGCAGTTCTTC
. | . | TRBJ1-2 | TRBV3-1/TRBV3-2 | CASSQLFLGAANYGYTF | TGTGCCAGCAGCCAACTCTTCTTAGGGGCCGCTAACTATGGCTACACCTTC
. | . | TRBJ2-7 | TRBV10-3 | CAIRDSVSYEQYF | TGTGCCATCAGGGACTCGGTATCATACGAGCAGTACTTC
. | TRBD2 | TRBJ2-1 | TRBV4-1 | CASSQGTSGGREQFF | TGCGCCAGCAGCCAAGGGACTAGCGGGGGGCGTGAGCAGTTCTTC
. | . | TRBJ2-5 | TRBV3-1/TRBV3-2 | CASSLLDREEYF | TGTGCCAGCAGCCTTCTCGACAGGGAGGAGTACTTC
. | TRBD2 | TRBJ2-1 | TRBV6-5 | CASSYGTSSRNEQFF | TGTGCCAGCAGTTACGGGACTAGCAGTCGCAATGAGCAGTTCTTC
. | TRBD1 | TRBJ1-1 | TRBV11-2 | CASSWWDRYRTEAFF | TGTGCCAGCAGCTGGTGGGACAGGTATAGGACTGAAGCTTTCTTT
. | . | TRBJ1-3 | TRBV4-3 | CASSQDYRNTIYF | TGCGCCAGCAGCCAAGACTATCGAAACACCATATATTTT
. | . | TRBJ1-5 | TRBV6-2/TRBV6-3 | CASSYPPGGQPQHF | TGTGCCAGCAGTTACCCCCCCGGGGGACAGCCCCAGCATTTT
. | . | TRBJ1-2 | TRBV7-2 | CASSFIHPRTSHHYGYTF | TGTGCCAGCAGCTTTATACATCCGAGGACATCTCATCACTATGGCTACACCTTC
. | TRBD1 | TRBJ1-3 | TRBV14 | CASSHIAGGSGNTIYF | TGTGCCAGCAGCCACATCGCAGGGGGCAGTGGAAACACCATATATTTT
. | TRBD1 | TRBJ1-2 | TRBV30 | CAWSAGQGFGGYTF | TGTGCCTGGAGCGCGGGACAGGGGTTTGGCGGCTACACCTTC
. | . | TRBJ1-2 | TRBV7-9 | CASSLGPPDLLSNGYTF | TGTGCCAGCAGCCTAGGCCCCCCAGACTTACTCTCGAATGGCTACACCTTC
. | TRBD2 | TRBJ2-7 | TRBV6-2/TRBV6-3 | CASSTPRLRGAYEQYF | TGTGCCAGCAGTACCCCGAGACTGCGGGGGGCCTACGAGCAGTACTTC
. | TRBD1 | TRBJ1-5 | TRBV19 | CASRWDRGNQPQHF | TGTGCCAGTAGATGGGACAGGGGGAATCAGCCCCAGCATTTT
. | . | TRBJ1-5 | TRBV10-2 | CASSESFRGNQPQHF | TGCGCCAGCAGTGAGTCGTTCAGGGGTAATCAGCCCCAGCATTTT
few | TRBD1 | TRBJ1-3 | TRBV5-6 | CASSLPLWDRRNTIYF | TGTGCCAGCAGCTTGCCCCTGTGGGACAGAAGAAACACCATATATTTT